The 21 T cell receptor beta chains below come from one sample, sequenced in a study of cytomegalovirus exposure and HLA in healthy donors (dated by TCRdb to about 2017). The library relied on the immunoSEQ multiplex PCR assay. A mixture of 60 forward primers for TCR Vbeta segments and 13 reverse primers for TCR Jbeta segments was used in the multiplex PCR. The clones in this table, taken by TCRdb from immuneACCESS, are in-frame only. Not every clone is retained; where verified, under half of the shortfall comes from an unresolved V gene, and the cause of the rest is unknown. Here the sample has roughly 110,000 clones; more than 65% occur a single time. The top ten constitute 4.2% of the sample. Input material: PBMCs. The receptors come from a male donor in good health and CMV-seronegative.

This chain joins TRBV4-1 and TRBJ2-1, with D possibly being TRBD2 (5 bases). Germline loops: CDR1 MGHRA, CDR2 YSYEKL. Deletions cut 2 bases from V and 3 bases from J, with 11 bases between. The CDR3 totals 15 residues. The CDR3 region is CASSQFEGIYNEQFF. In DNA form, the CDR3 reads TGCGCCAGCAGCCAATTTGAGGGAATCTACAATGAGCAGTTCTTC.

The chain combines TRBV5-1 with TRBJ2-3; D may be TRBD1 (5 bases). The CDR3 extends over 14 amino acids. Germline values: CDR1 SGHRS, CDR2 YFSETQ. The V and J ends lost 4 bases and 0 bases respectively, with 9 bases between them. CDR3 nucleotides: TGCGCCAGCAGCAGGGGTCCGAGCACAGATACGCAGTATTTT. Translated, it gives CASSRGPSTDTQYF.

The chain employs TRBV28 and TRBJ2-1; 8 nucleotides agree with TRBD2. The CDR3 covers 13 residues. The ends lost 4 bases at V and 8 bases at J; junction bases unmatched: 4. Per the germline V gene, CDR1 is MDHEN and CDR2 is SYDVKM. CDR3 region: CASSSLGGDEQFF. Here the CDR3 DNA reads TGTGCCAGCAGTTCTCTCGGGGGGGATGAGCAGTTCTTC. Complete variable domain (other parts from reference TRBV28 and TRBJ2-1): DVKVTQSSRYLVKRTGEKVFLECVQDMDHENMFWYRQDPGLGLRLIYFSYDVKMKEKGDIPEGYSVSREKKERFSLILESASTNQTSMYLCASSSLGGDEQFFGPGTRLTVL.

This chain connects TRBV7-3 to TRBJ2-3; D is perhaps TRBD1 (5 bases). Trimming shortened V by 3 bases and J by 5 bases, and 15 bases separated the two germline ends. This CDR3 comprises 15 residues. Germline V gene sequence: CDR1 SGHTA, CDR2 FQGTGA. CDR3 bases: TGTGCCAGCAGCTTGGGTCAAATTGACAGAGATACGCAGTATTTT. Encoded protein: CASSLGQIDRDTQYF.

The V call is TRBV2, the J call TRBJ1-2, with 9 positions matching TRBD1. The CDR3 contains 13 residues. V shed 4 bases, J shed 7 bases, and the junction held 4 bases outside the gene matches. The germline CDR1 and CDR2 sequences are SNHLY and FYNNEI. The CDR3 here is CASSGTGVSGYTF. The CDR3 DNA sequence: TGTGCCAGCAGTGGGACAGGGGTTAGTGGCTACACCTTC.

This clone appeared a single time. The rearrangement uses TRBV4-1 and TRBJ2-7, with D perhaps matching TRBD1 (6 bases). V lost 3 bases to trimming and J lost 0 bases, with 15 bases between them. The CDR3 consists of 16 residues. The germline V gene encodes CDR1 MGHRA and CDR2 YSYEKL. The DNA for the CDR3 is TGCGCCAGCAGCCAGCTGGGGACACCAAGCTCCTACGAGCAGTACTTC. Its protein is CASSQLGTPSSYEQYF.

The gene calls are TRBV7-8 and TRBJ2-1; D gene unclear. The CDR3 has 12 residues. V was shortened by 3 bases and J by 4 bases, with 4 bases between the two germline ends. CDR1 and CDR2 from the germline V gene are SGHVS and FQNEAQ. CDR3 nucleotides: TGTGCCAGCAGCTTCAGTTACAATGAGCAGTTCTTC. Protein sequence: CASSFSYNEQFF.

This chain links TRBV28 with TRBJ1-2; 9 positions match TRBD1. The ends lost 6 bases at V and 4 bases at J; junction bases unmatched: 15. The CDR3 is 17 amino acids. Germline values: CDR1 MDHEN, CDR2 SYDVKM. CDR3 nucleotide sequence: TGTGCCAGCAGCTCCGGACAGGGGTATGGACTTATCTATGGCTACACCTTC. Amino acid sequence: CASSSGQGYGLIYGYTF.

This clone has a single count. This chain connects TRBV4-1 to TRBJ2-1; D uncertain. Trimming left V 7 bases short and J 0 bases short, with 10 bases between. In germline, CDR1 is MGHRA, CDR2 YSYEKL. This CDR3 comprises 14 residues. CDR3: CASKSRVSYNEQFF. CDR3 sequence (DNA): TGCGCCAGCAAGTCTCGGGTCTCCTACAATGAGCAGTTCTTC.

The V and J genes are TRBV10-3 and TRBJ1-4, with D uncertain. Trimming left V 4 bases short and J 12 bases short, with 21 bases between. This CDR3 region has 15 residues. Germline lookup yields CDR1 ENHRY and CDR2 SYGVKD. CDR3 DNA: TGTGCCATCAGTGTCATTGTCCGGGAACGAGTTGAACTGTTTTTT. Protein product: CAISVIVRERVELFF.

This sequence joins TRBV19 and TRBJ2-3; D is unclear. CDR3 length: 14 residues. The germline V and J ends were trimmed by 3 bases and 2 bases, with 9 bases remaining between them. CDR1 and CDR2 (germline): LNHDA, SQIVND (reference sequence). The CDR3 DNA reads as TGTGCCAGTAGTATTACATTTTTCACAGATACGCAGTATTTT. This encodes CASSITFFTDTQYF.

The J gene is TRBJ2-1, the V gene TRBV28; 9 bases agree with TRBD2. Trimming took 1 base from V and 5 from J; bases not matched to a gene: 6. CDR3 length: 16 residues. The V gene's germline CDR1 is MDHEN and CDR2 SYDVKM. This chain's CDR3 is CASSLSLAGYNNEQFF. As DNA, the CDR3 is TGTGCCAGCAGTTTATCCCTAGCGGGATATAACAATGAGCAGTTCTTC.

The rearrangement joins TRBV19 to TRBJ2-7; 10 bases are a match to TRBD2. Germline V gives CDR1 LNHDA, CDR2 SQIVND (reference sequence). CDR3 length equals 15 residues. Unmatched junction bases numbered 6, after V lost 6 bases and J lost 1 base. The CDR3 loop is CASRIVAGGSYEQYF. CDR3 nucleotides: TGTGCCAGTAGGATCGTAGCGGGAGGATCCTACGAGCAGTACTTC.

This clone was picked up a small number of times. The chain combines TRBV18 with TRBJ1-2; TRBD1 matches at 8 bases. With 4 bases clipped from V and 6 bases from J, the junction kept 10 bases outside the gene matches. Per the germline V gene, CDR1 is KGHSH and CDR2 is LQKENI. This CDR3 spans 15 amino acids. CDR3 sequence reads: CASSRRGQGSNGYTF. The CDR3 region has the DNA TGTGCCAGCTCACGCAGGGGGCAGGGTTCGAATGGCTACACCTTC.

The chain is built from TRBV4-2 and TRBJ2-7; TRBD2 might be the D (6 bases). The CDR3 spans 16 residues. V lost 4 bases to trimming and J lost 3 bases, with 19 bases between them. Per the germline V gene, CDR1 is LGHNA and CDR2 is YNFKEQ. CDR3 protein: CASSPGNRDSLYEQYF. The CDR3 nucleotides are TGTGCCAGCAGCCCGGGGAACCGGGACTCCCTCTACGAGCAGTACTTC.

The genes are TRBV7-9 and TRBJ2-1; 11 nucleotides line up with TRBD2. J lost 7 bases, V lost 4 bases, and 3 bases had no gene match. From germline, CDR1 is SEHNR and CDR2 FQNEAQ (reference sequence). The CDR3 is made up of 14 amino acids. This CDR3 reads CASSSLAGGNEQFF. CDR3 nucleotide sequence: TGTGCCAGCAGCTCCCTAGCGGGAGGTAATGAGCAGTTCTTC.

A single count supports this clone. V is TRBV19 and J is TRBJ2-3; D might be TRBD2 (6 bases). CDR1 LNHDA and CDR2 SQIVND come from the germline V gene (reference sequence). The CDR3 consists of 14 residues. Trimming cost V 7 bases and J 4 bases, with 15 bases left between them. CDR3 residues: CASTIRLDSDTQYF. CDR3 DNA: TGTGCCAGTACCATAAGACTAGACTCAGATACGCAGTATTTT.

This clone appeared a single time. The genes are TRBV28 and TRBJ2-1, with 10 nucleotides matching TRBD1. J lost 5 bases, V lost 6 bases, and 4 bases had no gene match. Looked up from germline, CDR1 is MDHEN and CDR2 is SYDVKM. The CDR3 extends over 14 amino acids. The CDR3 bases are TGTGCCAGCAGCAGGGACAGGGGTGACAATGAGCAGTTCTTC. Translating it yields CASSRDRGDNEQFF.

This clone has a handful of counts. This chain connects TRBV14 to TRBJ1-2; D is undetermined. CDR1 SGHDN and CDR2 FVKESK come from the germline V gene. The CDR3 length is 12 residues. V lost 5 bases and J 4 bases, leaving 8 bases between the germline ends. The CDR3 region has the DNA TGTGCCAGCAGCAAAACAGTCTATGGCTACACCTTC. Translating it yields CASSKTVYGYTF.

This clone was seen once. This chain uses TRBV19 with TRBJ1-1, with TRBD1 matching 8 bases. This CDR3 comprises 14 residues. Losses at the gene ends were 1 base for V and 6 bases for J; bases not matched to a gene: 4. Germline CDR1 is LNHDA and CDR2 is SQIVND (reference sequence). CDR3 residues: CASSIGSGGAEAFF. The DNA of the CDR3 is TGTGCCAGTAGTATAGGATCAGGGGGCGCTGAAGCTTTCTTT.

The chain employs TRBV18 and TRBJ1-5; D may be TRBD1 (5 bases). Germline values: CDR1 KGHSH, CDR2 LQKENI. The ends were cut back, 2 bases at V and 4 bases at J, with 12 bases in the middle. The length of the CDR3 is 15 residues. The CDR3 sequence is CASSPTGQGNQPQHF. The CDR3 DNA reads TGTGCCAGCTCACCAACCGGACAAGGAAATCAGCCCCAGCATTTT.